The 6 T cell receptor beta chains listed next were all sequenced from one sample in a study of blood T cell repertoires in COVID-19 (dated by TCRdb to 2018 to 2021). Libraries came from the immunoSEQ multiplex PCR assay. TCRdb limited this immuneACCESS table to in-frame rearrangements with V and J called. A share of clones is missing; checked studies link under half to unresolved V genes, and the rest is unexplained. The sample contains 120,000 or so clones, around nine tenths of them found a single time. The ten largest clones take up approximately 1% of the sample. The sequencing input was peripheral blood. The source is a woman of 80 years or more with acute or convalescent COVID-19.

This chain joins TRBV9 and TRBJ1-3; 11 nucleotides match TRBD1. This CDR3 is 16 amino acids long. Germline assignment: CDR1 SGDLS and CDR2 YYNGEE. V shed 4 bases and J 4 bases; nucleotides not matched to a gene: 7. The CDR3 DNA is TGTGCCAGCAGCTTTGGGGACAGGGGGAGCGGAAACACCATATATTTT. This gives the protein CASSFGDRGSGNTIYF. Filled out from reference TRBV9 and TRBJ1-3, the complete variable domain reads DSGVTQTPKHLITATGQRVTLRCSPRSGDLSVYWYQQSLDQGLQFLIQYYNGEERAKGNILERFSAQQFPDLHSELNLSSLELGDSALYFCASSFGDRGSGNTIYFGEGSWLTVV.

The rearrangement joins TRBV3-1 (or the pseudogene TRBV3-2) to TRBJ1-4; 8 bases align to TRBD1. From germline, CDR1 is LGHDT and CDR2 YNNKEL (reference sequence). The V segment lost 3 bases and the J segment 10 bases; nucleotides outside the gene matches: 10. The CDR3 runs 15 residues. The CDR3 DNA is TGTGCCAGCAGCCATGATCAGGGGGCCGGGCGAAAACTGTTTTTT. Protein: CASSHDQGAGRKLFF.

This clone was seen just once. Compared with germline, one end of the junction differs, possibly owing to a read error. The genes are TRBV2 and TRBJ2-4; D is possibly TRBD1 (6 bases). The germline V gene has CDR1 SNHLY and CDR2 FYNNEI. There are 11 residues in the CDR3. This CDR3 is CASSDPGHCTF. The CDR3 DNA follows: TGTGCCAGCAGTGACCCGGGACACTGTACCTTC.

This clone has just one count. The chain uses TRBV6-5 and TRBJ1-1; 8 bases fit TRBD1. V shed 0 bases and J 9 bases; nucleotides not matched to a gene: 6. Per the germline V gene, CDR1 is MNHEY and CDR2 is SVGAGI. The CDR3 sequence is 14 residues long. The CDR3 DNA follows: TGTGCCAGCAGTTACTCGGGGCAGGGGGCGCAAGCTTTCTTT. It specifies CASSYSGQGAQAFF.

V gene TRBV4-1 combines with J gene TRBJ2-5, with D perhaps TRBD2 (5 bases). V was pared by 4 bases and J by 2 bases, with 26 bases between. The CDR3 sequence is 19 residues long. Germline V gene data show CDR1 as MGHRA and CDR2 as YSYEKL. Here the CDR3 reads CASSPYRIGSEVWQETQYF. CDR3 sequence (DNA): TGCGCCAGCAGCCCCTACCGAATAGGGAGTGAAGTATGGCAAGAGACCCAGTACTTC.

The genes are TRBV5-4 and TRBJ2-5, with D hard to call. The CDR3 covers 14 residues. The V end was cut by 2 bases, the J end by 6 bases, with 14 bases between. In germline, CDR1 is SGHNT, CDR2 YYREEE (reference sequence). CDR3: CASSFGQLGKTQYF. CDR3 nucleotide sequence: TGTGCCAGCAGCTTTGGGCAATTAGGAAAGACCCAGTACTTC.